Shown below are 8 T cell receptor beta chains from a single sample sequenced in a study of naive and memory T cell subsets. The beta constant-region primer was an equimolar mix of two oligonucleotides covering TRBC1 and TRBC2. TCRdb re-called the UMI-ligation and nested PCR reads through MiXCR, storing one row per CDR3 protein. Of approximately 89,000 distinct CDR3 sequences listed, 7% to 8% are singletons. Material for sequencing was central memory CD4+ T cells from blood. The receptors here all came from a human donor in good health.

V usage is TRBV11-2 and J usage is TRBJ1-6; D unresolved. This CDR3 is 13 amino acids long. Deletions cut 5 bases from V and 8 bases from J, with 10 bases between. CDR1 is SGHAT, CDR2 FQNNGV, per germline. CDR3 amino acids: CASSPQSHSPLHF. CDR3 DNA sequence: TGTGCCAGCAGCCCGCAGTCACATTCACCCCTCCACTTT. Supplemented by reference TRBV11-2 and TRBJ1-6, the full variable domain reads EAGVAQSPRYKIIEKRQSVAFWCNPISGHATLYWYQQILGQGPKLLIQFQNNGVVDDSQLPKDRFSAERLKGVDSTLKIQPAKLEDSAVYLCASSPQSHSPLHFGNGTRLTVT.

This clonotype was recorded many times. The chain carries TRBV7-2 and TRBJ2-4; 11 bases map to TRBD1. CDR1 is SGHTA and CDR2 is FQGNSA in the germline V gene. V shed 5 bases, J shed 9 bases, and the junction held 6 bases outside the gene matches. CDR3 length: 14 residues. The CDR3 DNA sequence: TGTGCCAGCAGCCGGGACAGGGGGAGGGGCATTCAGTACTTC. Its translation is CASSRDRGRGIQYF. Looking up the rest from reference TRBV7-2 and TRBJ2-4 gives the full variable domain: GAGVSQSPSNKVTEKGKDVELRCDPISGHTALYWYRQSLGQGLEFLIYFQGNSAPDKSGLPSDRFSAERTGGSVSTLTIQRTQQEDSAVYLCASSRDRGRGIQYFGAGTRLSVL.

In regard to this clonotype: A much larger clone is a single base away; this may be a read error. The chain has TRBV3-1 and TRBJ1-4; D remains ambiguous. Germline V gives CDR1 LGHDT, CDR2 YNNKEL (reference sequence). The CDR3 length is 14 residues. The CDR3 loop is CASCQERRNEKLFF. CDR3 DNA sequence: TGTGCCAGCTGCCAAGAGCGGCGTAATGAAAAACTGTTTTTT. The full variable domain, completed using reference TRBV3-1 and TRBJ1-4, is DTAVSQTPKYLVTQMGNDKSIKCEQNLGHDTMYWYKQDSKKFLKIMFSYNNKELIINETVPNRFSPKSPDKAHLNLHINSLELGDSAVYFCASCQERRNEKLFFGSGTQLSVL.

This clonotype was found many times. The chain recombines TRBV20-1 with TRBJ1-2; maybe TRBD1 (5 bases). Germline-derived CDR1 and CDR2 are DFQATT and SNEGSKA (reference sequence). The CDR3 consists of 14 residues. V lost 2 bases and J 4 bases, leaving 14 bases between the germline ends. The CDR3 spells CSARSPGGSYGYTF. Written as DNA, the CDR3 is TGCAGTGCTAGATCACCTGGGGGGAGCTATGGCTACACCTTC.

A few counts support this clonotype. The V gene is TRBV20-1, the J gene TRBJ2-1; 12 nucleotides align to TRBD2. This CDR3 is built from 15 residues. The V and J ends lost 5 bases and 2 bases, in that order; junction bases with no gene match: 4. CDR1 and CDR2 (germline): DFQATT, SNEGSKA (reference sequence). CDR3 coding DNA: TGCAGTGCTCCGACTAGCGGGGGCCCCTACAATGAGCAGTTCTTC. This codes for CSAPTSGGPYNEQFF.

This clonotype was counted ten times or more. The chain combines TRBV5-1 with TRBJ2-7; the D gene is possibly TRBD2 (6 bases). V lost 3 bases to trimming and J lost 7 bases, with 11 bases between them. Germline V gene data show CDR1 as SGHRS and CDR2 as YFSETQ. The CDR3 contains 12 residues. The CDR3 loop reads CASSYGTLEQYF. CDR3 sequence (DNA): TGCGCCAGCAGCTACGGGACTCTAGAGCAGTACTTC.

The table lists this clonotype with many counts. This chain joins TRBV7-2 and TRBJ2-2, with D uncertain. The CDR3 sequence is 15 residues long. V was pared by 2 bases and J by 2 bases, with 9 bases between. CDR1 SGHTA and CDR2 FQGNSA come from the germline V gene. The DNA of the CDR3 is TGTGCCAGCAGCTTACAGGCAGCAAACACCGGGGAGCTGTTTTTT. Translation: CASSLQAANTGELFF. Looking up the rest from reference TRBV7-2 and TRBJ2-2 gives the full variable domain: GAGVSQSPSNKVTEKGKDVELRCDPISGHTALYWYRQSLGQGLEFLIYFQGNSAPDKSGLPSDRFSAERTGGSVSTLTIQRTQQEDSAVYLCASSLQAANTGELFFGEGSRLTVL.

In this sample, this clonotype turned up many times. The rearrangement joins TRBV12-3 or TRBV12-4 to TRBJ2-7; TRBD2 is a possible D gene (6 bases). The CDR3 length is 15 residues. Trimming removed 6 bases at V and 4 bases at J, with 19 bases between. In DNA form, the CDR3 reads TGTGCCAGCAGCCAGAGAGCGGGTAGGGCTTACGAGCAGTACTTC. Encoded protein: CASSQRAGRAYEQYF.